The rows below give T cell receptor beta chains drawn from one sample of a study of T cell responses to AZD1222 COVID-19 vaccine. The method was immunoSEQ multiplex PCR; TCRdb's version includes in-frame clones alone and lacks a portion of them. This table holds 150,000 to 200,000 clones, more than 80% found once. Sequenced here: peripheral blood, sampled on day 0 of AZD1222 vaccination. The receptors come from an adult in good health. The CDR3 runs from the conserved cysteine through the conserved F or W. D genes are given only for firm matches. The size entry is marked missing in some rows and otherwise reads once, few, many or a size class.

v_gene: TRBV27; d_gene: NA; abundance: NA; j_gene: TRBJ1-5; CDR3nt: TGTGCCAGCAGCCCGAGAGGGGGGCATATTCAGCCCCAGCATTTT; CDR3aa: CASSPRGGHIQPQHF
v_gene: TRBV7-9; d_gene: NA; abundance: NA; j_gene: TRBJ2-3; CDR3nt: TGTGCCAGCAGCTCCCCAATGGCAGAGTTCTCCACAGATACGCAGTATTTT; CDR3aa: CASSSPMAEFSTDTQYF
v_gene: TRBV6-1; d_gene: NA; abundance: NA; j_gene: TRBJ1-5; CDR3nt: TGTGCCAGCAGTGAAGCGAGTCGTCAGGCCCAGCATTTT; CDR3aa: CASSEASRQAQHF
v_gene: TRBV19; d_gene: NA; abundance: NA; j_gene: TRBJ2-4; CDR3nt: TGTGCCAGTACTCAGGACCCGAGTATTTCAGGAATTCAGTACTTC; CDR3aa: CASTQDPSISGIQYF
v_gene: TRBV19; d_gene: NA; abundance: NA; j_gene: TRBJ2-1; CDR3nt: TGTGCCAGTAGAGGCCCCTCCAATGAGCAGTTCTTC; CDR3aa: CASRGPSNEQFF
v_gene: TRBV10-3; d_gene: TRBD2; abundance: few; j_gene: TRBJ2-3; CDR3nt: TGTGCCACCTCGACTAGCCCACAGACAGATACGCAGTATTTT; CDR3aa: CATSTSPQTDTQYF
v_gene: TRBV10-3; d_gene: NA; abundance: NA; j_gene: TRBJ1-2; CDR3nt: TGTGCCATCACTACGGACAGAAATGGCTACACCTTC; CDR3aa: CAITTDRNGYTF
v_gene: TRBV3-1/TRBV3-2; d_gene: TRBD2; abundance: NA; j_gene: TRBJ2-7; CDR3nt: TGTGCCAGCAGCCCCCCGGGACTAGCGCCTAGCGAGCAGTACTTC; CDR3aa: CASSPPGLAPSEQYF
v_gene: TRBV29-1; d_gene: NA; abundance: NA; j_gene: TRBJ2-5; CDR3nt: TGCAGCGTTAAAAACAGGGTCGTTAAAGAGACCCAGTACTTC; CDR3aa: CSVKNRVVKETQYF
v_gene: TRBV19; d_gene: NA; abundance: NA; j_gene: TRBJ2-7; CDR3nt: TGTGCCAGTAGTATCAACGAAGGATACGAGCAGTACTTC; CDR3aa: CASSINEGYEQYF
v_gene: TRBV19; d_gene: NA; abundance: NA; j_gene: TRBJ1-5; CDR3nt: TGTGCCAGTAGGAGCTATAGCAATCAGCCCCAGCATTTT; CDR3aa: CASRSYSNQPQHF
v_gene: TRBV19; d_gene: NA; abundance: NA; j_gene: TRBJ2-1; CDR3nt: TGTGCCAGTAAACCTAGCGCACACAATGAGCAGTTCTTC; CDR3aa: CASKPSAHNEQFF
v_gene: TRBV10-3; d_gene: TRBD2; abundance: NA; j_gene: TRBJ2-7; CDR3nt: TGTGCCATCAGTGAGAGCGGGGGCGCCGGTTACGAGCAGTACTTC; CDR3aa: CAISESGGAGYEQYF
v_gene: TRBV4-2; d_gene: NA; abundance: NA; j_gene: TRBJ2-2; CDR3nt: TGTGCCAGCAGCCAAGATCGGGGGCAGGGGGAGACGAACACCGGGGAGCTGTTTTTT; CDR3aa: CASSQDRGQGETNTGELFF
v_gene: TRBV21-1; d_gene: NA; abundance: NA; j_gene: TRBJ1-6; CDR3nt: TGTGCCAGCAGCAAAGCAGGGGCGAGGAATTATTTCTCCTATAATTCACCCCTCCACTTT; CDR3aa: CASSKAGARNYFSYNSPLHF
v_gene: TRBV4-2; d_gene: NA; abundance: few; j_gene: TRBJ2-1; CDR3nt: TGTGCCAGCAGCCAAGACGGGGAAGTAAACCCCTACAATGAGCAGTTCTTC; CDR3aa: CASSQDGEVNPYNEQFF
v_gene: TRBV6-5; d_gene: NA; abundance: once; j_gene: TRBJ1-3; CDR3nt: TGTGCCAGCAGTTTGAGCTCTGGAAACACCATATATTTT; CDR3aa: CASSLSSGNTIYF
v_gene: TRBV6-6; d_gene: TRBD1; abundance: NA; j_gene: TRBJ1-2; CDR3nt: TGTGCCAGCAGTTACTCGGCTGGGACAGGGGGTGGCTACACCTTC; CDR3aa: CASSYSAGTGGGYTF